The text below deals with one TCR beta chain. Its matching antigen is unknown. These data are taken from a study of Graves' ophthalmopathy and Graves' hyperthyroidism. Study-wide context: Peripheral blood (taken before any treatment) was collected at initial diagnosis. General study points: Most thyroid clonotypes with frequency above 0.001 were detected in blood too. In separating ophthalmopathy from stable hyperthyroidism, a 13-signature model achieved approximately 91% sensitivity and 70% to 83% specificity.

The CDR3 consists of 14 residues. The germline gives CDR1 DFQATT, CDR2 SNEGSKA (reference sequence). The ends were cut back, 1 base at V and 5 bases at J, with 11 bases in the middle. Diagnosis relied on clinical symptoms, serum thyroxine, TRAb, thyroid ultrasound and orbital computed tomography. Amplified material comprised TCR beta CDR3 regions derived from RNA transcripts. Scientists carried out first-round RT-PCR using HTBI primers and then a second-round multiplex PCR. MiXCR was run by TCRdb on the multiplex PCR reads, yielding one entry per CDR3 protein. Of 200,000 to 300,000 distinct CDR3 sequences in the sample, 40% to 50% are singletons; the top ten hold roughly half.

The genes are TRBV20-1 and TRBJ1-4, with D tentatively TRBD1 (6 bases). The receptor was isolated from an adult man with Graves' ophthalmopathy. The sequencing input was peripheral blood. CDR3 DNA: TGCAGTGCTAGAGTTGCCAGGGGAAATGAAAAACTGTTTTTT. Translation gives CSARVARGNEKLFF.